The 13 T cell receptor beta chains below come from one sample, sequenced in a study of blood T cell repertoires in COVID-19. Using immunoSEQ multiplex PCR, the repertoire was profiled, and TCRdb retains in-frame clones only, with some absent. The sample yields about 140,000 clones, 70% to 90% seen once. Sequenced sample: peripheral blood. The receptors derive from a woman in her sixties with acute or convalescent COVID-19.

The V call is TRBV30, the J call TRBJ2-5, with 10 bases fitting TRBD2. The CDR3 extends over 14 amino acids. The junction had 3 bases not matched to a gene; V was cut back by 1 base and J by 4 bases. The germline gives CDR1 GTSNPN, CDR2 SVGIG (reference sequence). The chain's CDR3 is CAWSGAGGPETQYF. The CDR3 bases are TGTGCCTGGAGTGGAGCGGGGGGGCCAGAGACCCAGTACTTC. The full variable domain, completed using reference TRBV30 and TRBJ2-5, is SQTIHQWPATLVQPVGSPLSLECTVEGTSNPNLYWYRQAAGRGLQLLFYSVGIGQISSEVPQNLSASRPQDRQFILSSKKLLLSDSGFYLCAWSGAGGPETQYFGPGTRLLVL.

CDR3 protein: CASSYHTSGQETQYF. Here the CDR3 DNA reads TGTGCCAGCAGTTACCACACTAGCGGACAAGAGACCCAGTACTTC. The V gene is TRBV6-2 or TRBV6-3, the J gene TRBJ2-5; 8 bases line up with TRBD2. Looked up from germline, CDR1 is MNHEY and CDR2 is SVGEGT. Losses at the gene ends were 2 bases for V and 2 bases for J; bases not matched to a gene: 4. The CDR3 totals 15 residues.

V is TRBV27 and J is TRBJ2-1, with 11 bases fitting TRBD1. Germline V gene sequence: CDR1 MNHEY, CDR2 SMNVEV (reference sequence). The CDR3 has 15 residues. The V segment lost 5 bases and the J segment 6 bases; nucleotides outside the gene matches: 6. CDR3 residues: CASSISGTGGNEQFF. The CDR3 DNA is TGTGCCAGCAGTATCTCCGGGACAGGGGGCAATGAGCAGTTCTTC.

J is TRBJ2-7 and V is TRBV5-5; 7 bases map to TRBD2. The CDR3 totals 14 residues. After removal of 0 bases from V and 2 bases from J, the junction contained 2 bases not matched to a gene. Germline loops: CDR1 SGHKS, CDR2 YYEKEE (reference sequence). The CDR3 DNA reads TGTGCCAGCAGCTTGGAAGGGACTACCTACGAGCAGTACTTC. It encodes CASSLEGTTYEQYF.

This clone has a handful of counts. The V gene is TRBV6-5, the J gene TRBJ2-1; 8 bases are shared with TRBD1. Germline V lookup: CDR1 MNHEY, CDR2 SVGAGI. The V segment lost 2 bases and the J segment 9 bases; nucleotides outside the gene matches: 6. The CDR3 has 14 residues. CDR3: CASSYGTGPFEQFF. In DNA form, the CDR3 reads TGTGCCAGCAGTTACGGGACAGGCCCGTTTGAGCAGTTCTTC.

The genes are TRBV7-8 and TRBJ2-3; 12 bases align to TRBD2. The CDR3 covers 16 residues. After removal of 5 bases from V and 2 bases from J, the junction contained 5 bases not matched to a gene. Germline CDR1 is SGHVS and CDR2 is FQNEAQ. CDR3 DNA sequence: TGTGCCAGCAGCACCAGGACTAGCGGGACCACAGATACGCAGTATTTT. Its protein product is CASSTRTSGTTDTQYF.

The sample holds one count of this clone. The chain employs TRBV4-2 and TRBJ2-1; TRBD2 matches 8 bases. V dropped 7 bases and J dropped 1; count of bases not matched to a gene: 9. The CDR3 is 16 amino acids. In germline, CDR1 is LGHNA, CDR2 YNFKEQ. The chain's CDR3 is CASTGVAGGSYNEQFF. The CDR3 region has the DNA TGTGCCAGCACGGGAGTGGCGGGGGGATCCTACAATGAGCAGTTCTTC.

A few counts support this clone. The gene calls are TRBV5-1 and TRBJ2-7; D might be TRBD1 (6 bases). Trimming removed 0 bases at V and 7 bases at J, with 14 bases between. Germline values: CDR1 SGHRS, CDR2 YFSETQ. The CDR3 is made up of 14 amino acids. In DNA, the CDR3 is TGCGCCAGCAGCTTGGGACAGGAGGTTGGGGAGCAGTACTTC. Translation: CASSLGQEVGEQYF.

This chain uses TRBV6-2 or TRBV6-3 with TRBJ1-5, with 7 bases lining up with TRBD1. V trimming: 2 bases; J trimming: 4 bases; junction bases outside the gene matches: 5. Germline CDR1 MNHEY, CDR2 SVGEGT. CDR3 length equals 15 residues. The CDR3 DNA follows: TGTGCCAGCAGTTACCCGGGACAGCAGAATCAGCCCCAGCATTTT. Encoded protein: CASSYPGQQNQPQHF.

The J gene is TRBJ1-5, the V gene TRBV6-5, with 7 bases identical to TRBD1. Germline lookup yields CDR1 MNHEY and CDR2 SVGAGI. The CDR3 consists of 15 residues. With 4 bases clipped from V and 4 bases from J, the junction kept 7 bases outside the gene matches. CDR3 DNA: TGTGCCAGCAGTTCCGACAGGGTACGGAATCAGCCCCAGCATTTT. Translated: CASSSDRVRNQPQHF.

V is TRBV6-2 or TRBV6-3 and J is TRBJ2-7, with TRBD2 matching over 13 bases. With 2 bases clipped from V and 3 bases from J, the junction kept 7 bases outside the gene matches. This CDR3 comprises 17 residues. Germline CDR1 MNHEY, CDR2 SVGEGT. CDR3 sequence reads: CASSYPPRTSGGYEQYF. The CDR3, as DNA: TGTGCCAGCAGTTACCCCCCCCGGACTAGCGGGGGCTACGAGCAGTACTTC.

The chain joins TRBV5-5 to TRBJ2-3, with D perhaps TRBD2 (6 bases). Trimming shortened V by 4 bases and J by 4 bases, and 13 bases separated the two germline ends. The V gene's germline CDR1 is SGHKS and CDR2 YYEKEE (reference sequence). This CDR3 contains 14 residues. Here the CDR3 DNA reads TGTGCCAGCAGCACTTTGGGGGGTTCAGATACGCAGTATTTT. It is translated as CASSTLGGSDTQYF.

The J gene is TRBJ2-7, the V gene TRBV28, with 11 positions matching TRBD1. V shed 5 bases, J shed 6 bases, and the junction held 6 bases outside the gene matches. In germline, CDR1 is MDHEN, CDR2 SYDVKM. The CDR3 sequence is 14 residues long. The DNA of the CDR3 is TGTGCCAGCAGTGGTCCGGGACAGGGGGGCGAGCAGTACTTC. It yields the protein CASSGPGQGGEQYF.